These T cell receptor beta chains were read from a single sample in a study of shared clonotypes between healthy human individuals. Generated by immunoSEQ multiplex PCR, the TCRdb table keeps only in-frame clones and is missing some. The table shows approximately 2.4 million clones, with under 97% occurring only once. The sequencing sample was made of naive CD4+ T cells sorted from blood. Receptors originate from a man aged 18 to 30 in good health. Each CDR3 is given with its conserved first and last residue. D genes are given only for firm matches. Clone sizes are given selectively: once, few, many, or a class where the clone is expanded.

. | . | 14 | TRBJ2-3 | TRBV6-5 | CASSYSRNTDTQYF | TGTGCCAGCAGTTACTCACGGAACACAGATACGCAGTATTTT
. | . | 15 | TRBJ1-3 | TRBV2 | CASSPPTGRRNTIYF | TGTGCCAGCAGTCCACCAACAGGGCGCAGAAACACCATATATTTT
. | TRBD1 | 13 | TRBJ2-5 | TRBV5-4 | CASSLSGGETQYF | TGTGCCAGCAGCTTGTCAGGGGGAGAGACCCAGTACTTC
. | . | 11 | TRBJ1-1 | TRBV7-9 | CASSLEARAFF | TGTGCCAGCAGCTTAGAGGCCAGAGCTTTCTTT
. | . | 15 | TRBJ2-5 | TRBV4-1 | CASSQDRDPPGSQYF | TGCGCCAGCAGCCAGGATCGCGACCCCCCTGGATCCCAGTACTTC
. | TRBD1 | 14 | TRBJ2-2 | TRBV6-6 | CASSNRGNTGELFF | TGTGCCAGCAGTAACAGGGGAAACACCGGGGAGCTGTTTTTT
once | TRBD1 | 15 | TRBJ2-5 | TRBV29-1 | CSVVYPGQIWETQYF | TGCAGCGTTGTCTATCCGGGACAGATATGGGAGACCCAGTACTTC
once | TRBD2 | 14 | TRBJ2-3 | TRBV6-5 | CASSPGTNTDTQYF | TGTGCCAGCAGTCCCGGGACTAACACAGATACGCAGTATTTT
. | TRBD1 | 14 | TRBJ2-7 | TRBV19 | CASRKTGGLYEQYF | TGTGCCAGTAGGAAAACAGGGGGCTTATACGAGCAGTACTTC
. | TRBD1 | 16 | TRBJ1-2 | TRBV28 | CASSFLDRAFNYGYTF | TGTGCCAGCAGTTTTCTGGACAGGGCCTTTAACTATGGCTACACCTTC
once | . | 15 | TRBJ1-5 | TRBV2 | CASSVRGIGNQPQHF | TGTGCCAGCAGTGTAAGAGGGATCGGTAATCAGCCCCAGCATTTT
once | . | 14 | TRBJ1-2 | TRBV11-1 | CASSPDSANYGYTF | TGTGCCAGCAGCCCGGACAGTGCGAACTATGGCTACACCTTC
. | . | 14 | TRBJ2-3 | TRBV29-1 | CSGRGTRSTDTQYF | TGCAGCGGACGAGGGACCCGGAGCACAGATACGCAGTATTTT
. | TRBD1 | 15 | TRBJ1-1 | TRBV5-8 | CASSSGQGGVSEAFF | TGTGCCAGCAGCTCCGGACAGGGTGGGGTATCTGAAGCTTTCTTT
. | . | 15 | TRBJ2-2 | TRBV5-3 | CANQWENGNTGELFF | TGTGCCAATCAATGGGAGAACGGGAACACCGGGGAGCTGTTTTTT